This T cell receptor beta chain was recovered during a study of post-analysis software for immune sequencing data. Overall study results and limits: Among four to six TRBV segments more frequent in patients than controls were TRBV5-6, TRBV5-1 and TRBV20-1. Strong co-clustering by F measure linked samples that shared a preparation batch.

To note about this clonotype: Its target is unknown.

Unique-molecular-identifier-tagged TCR beta cDNA libraries were used. TCRdb analysed the PCR reads with MiXCR anew, one entry per CDR3 protein. In the table there are about 820,000 distinct CDR3 sequences, under 70% of which are singletons. V was cut by 8 bases and J by 2 bases, with 21 bases left in between. The germline gives CDR1 SQVTM, CDR2 ANQGSEA. The CDR3 extends over 15 amino acids. Material for sequencing was blood. The TCR comes from a girl aged 10 to 17 with multiple sclerosis. V and J are TRBV29-1 and TRBJ2-5; tentatively, D is TRBD1 (5 bases). CDR3 region: CSIPSQGPLQETQYF. The CDR3 DNA sequence: TGCAGCATCCCCTCTCAGGGTCCGCTGCAAGAGACCCAGTACTTC. The whole variable domain, remainder taken from reference TRBV29-1 and TRBJ2-5, is SAVISQKPSRDICQRGTSLTIQCQVDSQVTMMFWYRQQPGQSLTLIATANQGSEATYESGFVIDKFPISRPNLTFSTLTVSNMSPEDSSIYLCSIPSQGPLQETQYFGPGTRLLVL.